This TCR beta chain was observed in a study of blood T cell repertoires in COVID-19. The overall study: COVID-19 samples collected from the United States, Italy and Spain covered acute and convalescent phases. T cells, B-cell-depleted T cells, or PBMCs supplied cDNA or gDNA.

CDR3 length: 14 residues. Germline CDR1 reads SGHVS; CDR2 reads FQNEAQ. The V and J ends lost 3 bases and 3 bases, in that order; junction bases with no gene match: 2. This table comes from immunoSEQ multiplex PCR, and its TCRdb copy is limited to in-frame clones, with some not included. The sample comprises some 150,000 clones, 87% of which are singletons, and 3.5% to 4.5% rests with the top ten. The V and J genes are TRBV7-8 and TRBJ2-1; 7 bases align to TRBD1. Sample: peripheral blood. This sequence originates from a man aged 18 to 29 with active or convalescent COVID-19. The CDR3 DNA follows: TGTGCCAGCAGCTTGGGGACAGTCTACAATGAGCAGTTCTTC. Protein sequence: CASSLGTVYNEQFF.